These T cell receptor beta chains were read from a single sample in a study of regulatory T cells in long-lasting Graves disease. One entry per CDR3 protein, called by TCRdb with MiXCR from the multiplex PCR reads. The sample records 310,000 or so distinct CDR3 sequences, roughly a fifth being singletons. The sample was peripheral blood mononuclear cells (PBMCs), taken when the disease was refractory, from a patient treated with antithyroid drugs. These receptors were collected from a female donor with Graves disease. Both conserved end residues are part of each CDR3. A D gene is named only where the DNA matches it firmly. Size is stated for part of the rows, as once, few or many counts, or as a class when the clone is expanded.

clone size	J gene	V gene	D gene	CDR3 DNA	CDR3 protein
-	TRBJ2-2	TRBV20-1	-	TGCAGTGCAATCGGTAGCAGCCATACCGGGGAGCTGTTTTTT	CSAIGSSHTGELFF
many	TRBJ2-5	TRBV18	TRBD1	TGTGCCAGCTCACCCCGAAAAGGGACAGCGGAGACCCAGTACTTC	CASSPRKGTAETQYF
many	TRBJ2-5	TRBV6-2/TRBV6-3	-	TGTGCCAGCAGTTACTCGAAGGGCAGGGAGACCCAGTACTTC	CASSYSKGRETQYF
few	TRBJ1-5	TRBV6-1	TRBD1	TGTGCCAGCCAGGGGGTTGGCAATCAGCCCCAGCATTTT	CASQGVGNQPQHF
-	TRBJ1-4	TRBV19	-	TGTGCCAGTAGTCCGTTGGGTAATGAAAAACTGTTTTTT	CASSPLGNEKLFF
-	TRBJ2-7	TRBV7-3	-	TGTGCCAGCAGCCCTACAACAACTGCCGAGCAGTACTTC	CASSPTTTAEQYF
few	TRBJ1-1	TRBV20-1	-	TGCAGTGCTCCAGACCTGGTCGGAACCAAGAACACTGAAGCTTTCTTT	CSAPDLVGTKNTEAFF
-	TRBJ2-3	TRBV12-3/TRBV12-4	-	TGTGCCAGCAGGGGGGAGACCAGGTATTTT	CASRGETRYF
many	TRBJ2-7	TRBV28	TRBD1	TGTGCCAGCACGGGACTCGGACAGGGGGCCTCCTACGAGCAGTACTTC	CASTGLGQGASYEQYF
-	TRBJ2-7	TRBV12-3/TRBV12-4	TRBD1	TGTGCCAGCAGTTTGGGGGACAGGGGGGTGTACGAGCAGTACTTC	CASSLGDRGVYEQYF
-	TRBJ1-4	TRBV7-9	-	TGTGCCAGCAGCTTAGGATGGCGGCCGCCAACCGATGAAAAACTGTTTTTT	CASSLGWRPPTDEKLFF
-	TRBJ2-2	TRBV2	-	TGTGCCAGCGCGGGGTATCTCAACACCGGGGAGCTGTTTTTT	CASAGYLNTGELFF
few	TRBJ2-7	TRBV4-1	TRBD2	TGCGCCAGCAGCCAAGTCGGGGCTAGCGGAACCTACGAGCAGTACTTC	CASSQVGASGTYEQYF
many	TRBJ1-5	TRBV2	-	TGTGCCAGCAGTGGGTTGTCGGGTCTTCGCAATCAGCCCCAGCATTTT	CASSGLSGLRNQPQHF
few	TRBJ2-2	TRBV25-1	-	TGTGCCAGCAGTGAATCGGGCCGGGGTAGGACCGGGGAGCTGTTTTTT	CASSESGRGRTGELFF
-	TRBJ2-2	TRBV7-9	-	TGTGCCAGCAGCTTAGCGCTAGCGTTTGCGAACACCGGGGAGCTGTTTTTT	CASSLALAFANTGELFF
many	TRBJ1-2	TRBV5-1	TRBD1	TGCGCCAGCAGCTGGGAAGGGACAGCCAACTCGGATGGCTACACCTTC	CASSWEGTANSDGYTF
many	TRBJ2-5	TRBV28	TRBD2	TGTGCCAGCACTCTAACTAGCGGGAGGAGGGTAGAGACCCAGTACTTC	CASTLTSGRRVETQYF
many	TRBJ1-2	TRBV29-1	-	TGCAGCGTGTTCAGGTTCTCCCTAAGCTCTACTAACTATGGCTACACCTTC	CSVFRFSLSSTNYGYTF
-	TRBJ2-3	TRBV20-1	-	TGCAGTGGGAGGGGGCAGGGCCTAACGGGGGATACGCAGTATTTT	CSGRGQGLTGDTQYF
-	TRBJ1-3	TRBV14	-	TGTGCCAGCAGCCAAGATTCCCGGAGATATGGAAACACCATATATTTT	CASSQDSRRYGNTIYF